One sample yielded the 21 T cell receptor beta chains listed below, sequenced in a study of post-analysis software for immune sequencing data. Study-wide findings and caveats: Patients used a handful of TRBV segments, including TRBV5-6, TRBV5-1 and TRBV20-1, more often than controls.

Which antigens these TCRs recognize remains unknown. TCR beta libraries were prepared from cDNA with unique molecular identifiers. TCRdb redid the calling of the PCR reads with MiXCR, one entry per CDR3 protein. The sample yields hundreds of thousands of distinct CDR3 sequences, roughly 45% seen once. The sample consisted of blood. Source of these receptors: a girl aged 5-17 years with multiple sclerosis.

This clonotype was seen many times. The chain carries TRBV9 and TRBJ2-7; D unclear. The CDR3 runs 13 residues. Germline loops: CDR1 SGDLS, CDR2 YYNGEE. Trimming shortened V by 3 bases and J by 6 bases, and 13 bases separated the two germline ends. The CDR3 sequence is CASSGLTTSEQYF. The CDR3, as DNA: TGTGCCAGCAGCGGCCTAACCACCTCCGAGCAGTACTTC.

The chain is built from TRBV12-3 or TRBV12-4 and TRBJ2-1; D gene ambiguous. The CDR3 is 12 amino acids. Trimming left V 2 bases short and J 8 bases short, with 7 bases between. The CDR3 nucleotides are TGTGCCAGCAGTTTAAATCAAGATGAGCAGTTCTTC. Protein: CASSLNQDEQFF.

The chain combines TRBV10-2 with TRBJ1-2; 8 positions agree with TRBD1. In germline, CDR1 is WSHSY, CDR2 SAAADI. CDR3 size: 14 residues. V lost 5 bases to trimming and J lost 1 base; unmatched junction nucleotides: 3. CDR3 amino acids: CASSWDRINYGYTF. The CDR3 DNA follows: TGCGCCAGCAGTTGGGACAGGATTAACTATGGCTACACCTTC.

This clonotype has only a few counts. The chain uses TRBV6-6 and TRBJ1-5; D gene unclear. This CDR3 is built from 15 residues. Trimming shortened V by 6 bases and J by 5 bases, and 17 bases separated the two germline ends. CDR1 and CDR2 (germline): MNHNY, SVGAGI (reference sequence). The CDR3 reads CASSNSGLTYQPQHF. DNA of the CDR3: TGTGCCAGCAGCAACTCCGGCTTGACCTATCAGCCCCAGCATTTT.

The chain carries TRBV20-1 and TRBJ2-3; D unresolved. This CDR3 has 15 amino acids. V was shortened by 2 bases and J by 0 bases, with 12 bases between the two germline ends. CDR1 DFQATT and CDR2 SNEGSKA come from the germline V gene (reference sequence). The CDR3 sequence is CSARLGTSSTDTQYF. Written as DNA, the CDR3 is TGCAGTGCTAGATTAGGCACATCTAGCACAGATACGCAGTATTTT.

The chain employs TRBV7-9 and TRBJ2-2; D may be TRBD2 (5 bases). This CDR3 region has 14 residues. The V gene lost 8 bases and the J gene lost 1 base, with 11 bases spanning the gap. The V gene's germline CDR1 is SEHNR and CDR2 FQNEAQ (reference sequence). CDR3 residues: CASGSSGNTGELFF. As DNA, the CDR3 is TGTGCCAGCGGGTCGAGCGGGAACACCGGGGAGCTGTTTTTT. The whole variable domain, filled in from reference TRBV7-9 and TRBJ2-2, reads DTGVSQNPRHKITKRGQNVTFRCDPISEHNRLYWYRQTLGQGPEFLTYFQNEAQLEKSRLLSDRFSAERPKGSFSTLEIQRTEQGDSAMYLCASGSSGNTGELFFGEGSRLTVL.

The CDR3 nucleotides are TGCAGTGCCCCAAGGATAGAATCTGAAGCTTTCTTT. Protein sequence: CSAPRIESEAFF. V is TRBV20-1 and J is TRBJ1-1; D remains unclear. Germline V gene sequence: CDR1 DFQATT, CDR2 SNEGSKA (reference sequence). The CDR3 consists of 12 residues. The V end was cut by 6 bases, the J end by 6 bases, with 14 bases between.

This clonotype was observed a handful of times. The CDR3 sequence: CASSYQINYGYTF. The CDR3 bases are TGTGCCAGCAGTTACCAGATTAACTATGGCTACACCTTC. The V and J genes are TRBV6-5 and TRBJ1-2; the D is unclear. This CDR3 spans 13 amino acids. With 2 bases removed from V and 1 base from J, the gap between germline ends came to 5 bases. The germline CDR1 and CDR2 sequences are MNHEY and SVGAGI.

The chain employs TRBV5-1 and TRBJ1-1; 7 bases agree with TRBD1. In germline, CDR1 is SGHRS, CDR2 YFSETQ. Trimming removed 3 bases from V and 1 base from J; junction bases left unmatched: 12. The CDR3 covers 17 residues. CDR3 sequence (DNA): TGCGCCAGCAGCTCCGACCCTTGGACAGGAAAGAACACTGAAGCTTTCTTT. Its translation is CASSSDPWTGKNTEAFF. Full variable domain (outside the CDR3, taken from reference TRBV5-1 and TRBJ1-1): KAGVTQTPRYLIKTRGQQVTLSCSPISGHRSVSWYQQTPGQGLQFLFEYFSETQRNKGNFPGRFSGRQFSNSRSEMNVSTLELGDSALYLCASSSDPWTGKNTEAFFGQGTRLTVV.

This clonotype appeared many times. The chain recombines TRBV28 with TRBJ2-5, with D perhaps being TRBD1 or TRBD2 (5 bases each). Germline V CDR1 and CDR2: MDHEN, SYDVKM. This CDR3 spans 13 amino acids. V shed 5 bases and J shed 1 base, with 8 bases lying between them. This CDR3 reads CASSPGTQETQYF. The CDR3 nucleotides read TGTGCCAGCAGTCCCGGGACCCAAGAGACCCAGTACTTC.

This clonotype was observed at least ten times. The V and J genes are TRBV29-1 and TRBJ2-7; possibly TRBD1 for D (6 bases). Trimming shortened V by 6 bases and J by 0 bases, and 15 bases separated the two germline ends. The CDR3 spans 14 residues. Germline V CDR1 and CDR2: SQVTM, ANQGSEA. The DNA of the CDR3 is TGCAGCGTACAAGACAGGACCCTCTCCTACGAGCAGTACTTC. Translated: CSVQDRTLSYEQYF.

The chain has TRBV5-1 and TRBJ2-7; 7 bases match TRBD1. CDR1 is SGHRS, CDR2 YFSETQ, per germline. Losses at the gene ends were 4 bases for V and 4 bases for J; bases not matched to a gene: 5. The CDR3 consists of 13 residues. The CDR3 region has the DNA TGCGCCAGCAGCCCGGACAGGCAGTACGAGCAGTACTTC. This sequence encodes CASSPDRQYEQYF.

For the CDR3, the DNA is TGTGCCAGCAGTTACTCGGCCAGGGCGGGGGACCTTAGCTCCTACAATGAGCAGTTCTTC. It translates to CASSYSARAGDLSSYNEQFF. The V call is TRBV6-2 or TRBV6-3, the J call TRBJ2-1, with 7 bases aligning to TRBD2. The trim removed 0 bases at V and 0 bases at J, leaving 14 bases unmatched. The CDR3 totals 20 residues. Germline V lookup: CDR1 MNHEY, CDR2 SVGEGT.

There are a few counts of this clonotype. The V gene is TRBV7-2, the J gene TRBJ2-1; D tentatively reads TRBD1 or TRBD2 (5 bases each). Germline lookup yields CDR1 SGHTA and CDR2 FQGNSA. There are 15 residues in the CDR3. Trimming left V 1 base short and J 5 bases short, with 12 bases between. CDR3 amino acids: CASSLGGVGHNEQFF. Here the CDR3 DNA reads TGTGCCAGCAGCTTAGGAGGGGTAGGCCACAATGAGCAGTTCTTC.

About this clonotype: At one boundary the junction diverges from the germline segment, which might be a read error. This chain links TRBV20-1 with TRBJ2-1; 7 bases are a match to TRBD1. The CDR3 length is 15 residues. Germline V gene lookup returns CDR1 DFQATT and CDR2 SNEGSKA (reference sequence). The CDR3 DNA reads as TGCAGTGCCTGCTGCCTGTCTGACAGGGCGAATGGGCAGTTCTTC. This translates into CSACCLSDRANGQFF.

The chain couples TRBV7-9 to TRBJ1-1, with 10 bases aligning to TRBD1. With 3 bases clipped from V and 7 bases from J, the junction kept 5 bases outside the gene matches. Germline V lookup: CDR1 SEHNR, CDR2 FQNEAQ (reference sequence). The CDR3 length is 14 residues. As DNA, the CDR3 is TGTGCCAGCAGCTTCTCGACAGGGGGCTATGAAGCTTTCTTT. Its translation: CASSFSTGGYEAFF.

J is TRBJ2-5 and V is TRBV4-2, with TRBD2 matching 11 bases. Germline V gene sequence: CDR1 LGHNA, CDR2 YNFKEQ. The CDR3 spans 18 residues. With V trimmed by 2 bases and J by 2 bases, 10 bases remained unmatched. The CDR3 bases are TGTGCCAGCAGCCAATCCCTAGCGGGAGGTCCGATGCAAGAGACCCAGTACTTC. Protein product: CASSQSLAGGPMQETQYF.

This clonotype has only a few counts. The J gene is TRBJ2-5, the V gene TRBV4-3, with D perhaps TRBD2 (5 bases). CDR3 length: 14 amino acids. Germline V gene lookup returns CDR1 LGHNA and CDR2 YSLEER. V lost 0 bases and J lost 4, with 9 bases in between. The CDR3 sequence is CASSQDNGVETQYF. Written as DNA, the CDR3 is TGCGCCAGCAGCCAAGATAACGGGGTAGAGACCCAGTACTTC.

This clonotype was picked up a small number of times. The rearrangement joins TRBV4-1 to TRBJ1-4; the match to TRBD1 covers 7 bases. Germline CDR1 reads MGHRA; CDR2 reads YSYEKL. CDR3 length: 17 residues. The V gene end was trimmed by 0 bases and the J gene end by 0 bases; junction bases not matched to a gene: 4. The CDR3 loop reads CASSQDRQGATNEKLFF. The CDR3 DNA sequence: TGCGCCAGCAGCCAAGATAGACAGGGCGCAACTAATGAAAAACTGTTTTTT.

This clonotype was seen only a few times. The V gene is TRBV29-1, the J gene TRBJ2-7; D gene unclear. The length of the CDR3 is 12 residues. Germline CDR1 and CDR2: SQVTM and ANQGSEA. The V end was cut by 0 bases, the J end by 5 bases, with 8 bases between. In DNA, the CDR3 is TGCAGCGTTGAAGATGGCACAGACGAGCAGTACTTC. The encoded protein is CSVEDGTDEQYF.

V and J are TRBV5-1 and TRBJ2-3; TRBD1 aligns across 7 bases. The V and J ends lost 4 bases and 0 bases, in that order; junction bases with no gene match: 11. Per germline, CDR1 SGHRS and CDR2 YFSETQ. The CDR3 runs to 17 residues. This CDR3 is CASSEIPGQISTDTQYF. The DNA for the CDR3 is TGCGCCAGCAGCGAGATACCGGGACAGATAAGCACAGATACGCAGTATTTT.